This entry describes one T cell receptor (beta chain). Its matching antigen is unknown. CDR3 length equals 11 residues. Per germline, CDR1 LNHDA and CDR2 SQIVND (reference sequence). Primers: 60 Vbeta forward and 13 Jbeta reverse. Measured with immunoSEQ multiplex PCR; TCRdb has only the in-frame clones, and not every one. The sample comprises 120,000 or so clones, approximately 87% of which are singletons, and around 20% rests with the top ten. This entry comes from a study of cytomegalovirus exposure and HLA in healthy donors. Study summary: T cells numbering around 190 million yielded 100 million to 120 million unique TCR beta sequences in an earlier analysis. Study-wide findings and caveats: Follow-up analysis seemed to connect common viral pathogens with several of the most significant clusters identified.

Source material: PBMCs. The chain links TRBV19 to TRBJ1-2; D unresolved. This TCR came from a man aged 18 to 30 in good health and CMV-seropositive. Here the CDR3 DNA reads TGTGGATCGACTCTAGGCTATGGCTACACCTTC. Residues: CGSTLGYGYTF.